Each of the 30 T cell receptor beta chains below was sequenced from the same sample in a study of cytomegalovirus exposure and HLA in healthy donors. PCR involved 60 Vbeta and 13 Jbeta primers. Profiling relied on immunoSEQ multiplex PCR, and the TCRdb table lists in-frame clones only, not all of them. The sample has about 240,000 clones; around 80% are singletons. The specimen was PBMCs. The receptors here all came from a woman aged 55-75 years in good health and CMV-seropositive.

This clone has more than one count but fewer than ten. The J gene is TRBJ1-1, the V gene TRBV2; a possible D gene is TRBD1 (6 bases). CDR1 and CDR2 (germline): SNHLY, FYNNEI. Trimming removed 5 bases at V and 5 bases at J, with 15 bases between. The CDR3 runs 14 residues. This CDR3 is CASSSDRGTTEAFF. Written as DNA, the CDR3 is TGTGCCAGCAGTTCTGACAGAGGGACAACTGAAGCTTTCTTT.

The chain combines TRBV19 with TRBJ2-2, with 10 bases identical to TRBD1. This CDR3 has 15 amino acids. With 8 bases clipped from V and 2 bases from J, the junction kept 5 bases outside the gene matches. Germline V gene data show CDR1 as LNHDA and CDR2 as SQIVND (reference sequence). CDR3 amino acids: CASRQGAANTGELFF. In DNA, the CDR3 is TGTGCCAGTCGACAGGGGGCGGCCAACACCGGGGAGCTGTTTTTT.

This chain links TRBV28 with TRBJ1-3, with TRBD1 as a possible D gene (5 bases). The V gene lost 6 bases and the J gene lost 0 bases, with 15 bases spanning the gap. The germline gives CDR1 MDHEN, CDR2 SYDVKM. The CDR3 extends over 16 amino acids. CDR3 nucleotides: TGTGCCAGCAGACCCCCAGGGATAAGCTCTGGAAACACCATATATTTT. It specifies CASRPPGISSGNTIYF.

This clone was observed once. This chain uses TRBV27 with TRBJ1-5; D gene unclear. CDR1 and CDR2 (germline): MNHEY, SMNVEV (reference sequence). The CDR3 is made up of 16 amino acids. V lost 5 bases to trimming and J lost 7 bases, with 21 bases between them. This CDR3 is CASSPFLSRLNQPQHF. The DNA for the CDR3 is TGTGCCAGCAGTCCATTTTTAAGCAGGCTTAACCAGCCCCAGCATTTT.

The chain uses TRBV27 and TRBJ2-4; tentatively, D is TRBD1 (5 bases). The CDR3 is 18 residues long. The germline CDR1 and CDR2 sequences are MNHEY and SMNVEV (reference sequence). The ends were cut back, 5 bases at V and 0 bases at J, with 20 bases in the middle. The CDR3: CASSPRLRDGLAKNIQYF. Written as DNA, the CDR3 is TGTGCCAGCAGTCCCCGACTCAGGGATGGGCTAGCCAAAAACATTCAGTACTTC.

This chain links TRBV25-1 with TRBJ2-1; D might be TRBD1 (6 bases). The ends were cut back, 4 bases at V and 4 bases at J, with 20 bases in the middle. Germline V gene lookup returns CDR1 MGHDK and CDR2 SYGVNS. The CDR3 runs to 17 residues. The CDR3: CASSGTPGTQQYNEQFF. The CDR3 nucleotides read TGTGCCAGCAGTGGAACCCCCGGGACACAACAGTACAATGAGCAGTTCTTC.

The chain combines TRBV15 with TRBJ2-1; 7 bases fit TRBD2. CDR3 length equals 15 residues. The germline V gene encodes CDR1 LNHNV and CDR2 YYDKDF (reference sequence). V gave up 2 bases and J gave up 6 bases; unmatched junction bases: 7. The CDR3 region is CATSRYRLAGNEQFF. The CDR3 region has the DNA TGTGCCACCAGCAGATACCGACTAGCAGGCAATGAGCAGTTCTTC.

This CDR3 is CASSPEQLWADTQYF. In nucleotides, the CDR3 is TGTGCCAGCTCACCTGAGCAGCTGTGGGCGGATACGCAGTATTTT. The V call is TRBV18, the J call TRBJ2-3; D is uncertain. V dropped 3 bases and J dropped 6 bases, with 16 bases sitting between them. The germline gives CDR1 KGHSH, CDR2 LQKENI. The CDR3 is 15 residues long.

This chain links TRBV27 with TRBJ2-2; weak D call: TRBD1 (6 bases). The germline CDR1 and CDR2 sequences are MNHEY and SMNVEV (reference sequence). V was cut by 2 bases and J by 2 bases, with 9 bases left in between. The CDR3 runs 15 residues. CDR3 in DNA: TGTGCCAGCAGTTTAGGACAGATTAACACCGGGGAGCTGTTTTTT. Translated, it gives CASSLGQINTGELFF.

The J gene is TRBJ1-1, the V gene TRBV11-2, with TRBD1 identical over 9 bases. The CDR3 is 14 amino acids. From germline, CDR1 is SGHAT and CDR2 FQNNGV. Trimming at V came to 2 bases and at J to 5 bases, leaving 3 bases not matched to a gene. CDR3 sequence (DNA): TGTGCCAGCAGCTTAAGGGACAGGGCTACTGAAGCTTTCTTT. Encoded protein: CASSLRDRATEAFF. Variable domain in full (rest from reference TRBV11-2 and TRBJ1-1): EAGVAQSPRYKIIEKRQSVAFWCNPISGHATLYWYQQILGQGPKLLIQFQNNGVVDDSQLPKDRFSAERLKGVDSTLKIQPAKLEDSAVYLCASSLRDRATEAFFGQGTRLTVV.

The chain carries TRBV6-5 and TRBJ1-5; D is ambiguous. There are 14 residues in the CDR3. The germline V gene encodes CDR1 MNHEY and CDR2 SVGAGI. Between the trimmed V and J ends, which lost 0 bases and 7 bases, there was a span of 10 bases. This chain's CDR3 is CASSYSSGNQPQHF. CDR3 nucleotides: TGTGCCAGCAGTTACTCTTCGGGGAACCAGCCCCAGCATTTT.

CDR3 DNA sequence: TGTGCCACCAGCAGAGAGGGCAGGAACACTGAAGCTTTCTTT. Translating gives CATSREGRNTEAFF. The V call is TRBV15, the J call TRBJ1-1; D unclear. CDR3 length: 14 amino acids. Germline V gene sequence: CDR1 LNHNV, CDR2 YYDKDF (reference sequence). V lost 0 bases and J lost 1, with 6 bases in between.

This chain connects TRBV18 to TRBJ1-2, with D uncertain. V lost 0 bases to trimming and J lost 4 bases, with 9 bases between them. The CDR3 covers 14 residues. Germline loops: CDR1 KGHSH, CDR2 LQKENI. The chain's CDR3 is CASSPPGEGYGYTF. CDR3 sequence (DNA): TGTGCCAGCTCACCACCGGGAGAGGGCTATGGCTACACCTTC.

This chain uses TRBV6-1 with TRBJ1-2; 10 nucleotides align to TRBD1. The V gene's germline CDR1 is MNHNS and CDR2 SASEGT. The CDR3 contains 15 residues. Trimming took 8 bases from V and 0 from J; bases not matched to a gene: 6. The CDR3 bases are TGTGCCAGCCTAATTGGACAGGGGGCTAACTATGGCTACACCTTC. Protein product: CASLIGQGANYGYTF.

The chain combines TRBV29-1 with TRBJ2-7, with 13 positions matching TRBD2. CDR3 length: 14 amino acids. Germline CDR1 is SQVTM and CDR2 is ANQGSEA. With V trimmed by 4 bases and J by 7 bases, 7 bases remained unmatched. The CDR3 reads CSVGGLAGAGEQYF. CDR3 nucleotide sequence: TGCAGCGTTGGAGGACTAGCGGGAGCTGGGGAGCAGTACTTC.

The rearrangement joins TRBV9 to TRBJ1-3; D gene unclear. With 5 bases removed from V and 0 bases from J, the gap between germline ends came to 9 bases. Per the germline V gene, CDR1 is SGDLS and CDR2 is YYNGEE. This CDR3 region has 14 residues. In DNA, the CDR3 is TGTGCCAGCAGAGCAGGCTTCTCTGGAAACACCATATATTTT. Translating gives CASRAGFSGNTIYF.

The chain recombines TRBV15 with TRBJ2-4; 8 nucleotides match TRBD1. After removal of 1 base from V and 3 bases from J, the junction contained 2 bases not matched to a gene. The V gene's germline CDR1 is LNHNV and CDR2 YYDKDF (reference sequence). This CDR3 region has 15 residues. The CDR3 spells CATSRGGQDKNIQYF. CDR3 nucleotides: TGTGCCACCAGCAGAGGGGGACAGGACAAAAACATTCAGTACTTC.

V gene TRBV5-6 combines with J gene TRBJ1-3; D not certain. This CDR3 spans 17 amino acids. V lost 1 base and J 0 bases, leaving 14 bases between the germline ends. Germline assignment: CDR1 SGHDT and CDR2 YYEEEE. Here the CDR3 reads CASSLPTLATSGNTIYF. The CDR3 DNA sequence: TGTGCCAGCAGCTTGCCGACTCTCGCTACCTCTGGAAACACCATATATTTT.

The chain links TRBV2 to TRBJ2-7, with D maybe TRBD2 (7 bases). CDR1 is SNHLY and CDR2 is FYNNEI in the germline V gene. The CDR3 spans 14 residues. Trimming left V 6 bases short and J 1 base short, with 13 bases between. CDR3 loop: CASRGGLASYEQYF. Here the CDR3 DNA reads TGTGCCAGCAGGGGGGGGCTAGCGTCCTACGAGCAGTACTTC.

This chain joins TRBV7-9 and TRBJ2-2; TRBD1 aligns across 8 bases. The V and J ends lost 1 base and 5 bases, in that order; junction bases with no gene match: 12. Germline CDR1 reads SEHNR; CDR2 reads FQNEAQ (reference sequence). The CDR3 is 18 residues long. The CDR3 reads CASSLVPTFRGRTGELFF. DNA for the CDR3: TGTGCCAGCAGCTTAGTACCCACCTTCAGGGGGCGGACCGGGGAGCTGTTTTTT. Full variable domain (remainder filled in from reference TRBV7-9 and TRBJ2-2): DTGVSQNPRHKITKRGQNVTFRCDPISEHNRLYWYRQTLGQGPEFLTYFQNEAQLEKSRLLSDRFSAERPKGSFSTLEIQRTEQGDSAMYLCASSLVPTFRGRTGELFFGEGSRLTVL.

V is TRBV5-1 and J is TRBJ1-4; D call uncertain. The length of the CDR3 is 15 residues. Trimming cost V 0 bases and J 7 bases, with 13 bases left between them. Germline loops: CDR1 SGHRS, CDR2 YFSETQ. Here the CDR3 reads CASSLDSPRREKLFF. DNA of the CDR3: TGCGCCAGCAGCTTGGATAGCCCGAGGCGTGAAAAACTGTTTTTT.

This chain connects TRBV6-5 to TRBJ2-3; 8 bases are a match to TRBD2. The CDR3 spans 16 residues. Per the germline V gene, CDR1 is MNHEY and CDR2 is SVGAGI. Losses at the gene ends were 2 bases for V and 4 bases for J; bases not matched to a gene: 8. The CDR3 DNA is TGTGCCAGCAGTTACAGGGGGACTAGAATCGCAGATACGCAGTATTTT. Translation gives CASSYRGTRIADTQYF.

As to this clone: At one end, the junction sequence differs from germline, possibly due to a read error. The J gene is TRBJ2-1, the V gene TRBV2; 10 positions agree with TRBD2. Germline assignment: CDR1 SNHLY and CDR2 FYNNEI. The CDR3 contains 19 residues. The CDR3 nucleotides read TGTGCCAGCAGTGGATGGTCTAGCGGGAGCGCTTTCTCCTTCAATGAGCAGTTCTTC. Protein: CASSGWSSGSAFSFNEQFF.

The V gene is TRBV6-1, the J gene TRBJ2-5; 7 bases match TRBD2. The J call may be wrong; the DNA end is better matched by TRBJ2-7. This CDR3 has 15 residues. From germline, CDR1 is MNHNS and CDR2 SASEGT. CDR3 coding DNA: TGTGCCAGCACGAGAGGGAGGGCTTTCGCCGACGAGCAGTACTTC. Residues: CASTRGRAFADEQYF.

This chain joins TRBV4-1 and TRBJ1-1, with 7 bases aligning to TRBD1. Germline CDR1 MGHRA, CDR2 YSYEKL. The CDR3 has 15 amino acids. Losses at the gene ends were 4 bases for V and 5 bases for J; bases not matched to a gene: 10. CDR3 amino acids: CASSRPDRVRTEAFF. CDR3 coding DNA: TGCGCCAGCAGCCGCCCCGACAGGGTCCGGACTGAAGCTTTCTTT.

A single count supports this clone. The chain joins TRBV5-5 to TRBJ2-1; weak D call: TRBD1 (6 bases). Trimming left V 1 base short and J 2 bases short, with 19 bases between. The length of the CDR3 is 18 residues. Germline V CDR1 and CDR2: SGHKS, YYEKEE (reference sequence). The CDR3 sequence is CASSLKRGAQGPYNEQFF. The DNA of the CDR3 is TGTGCCAGCAGCTTGAAGAGGGGTGCACAGGGACCCTACAATGAGCAGTTCTTC.

This clone has a single count. This rearrangement joins TRBV30 to TRBJ2-2, with D perhaps matching TRBD2 (5 bases). Trimming took 2 bases from V and 4 from J, leaving 14 bases between them. The CDR3 is 15 amino acids. The germline V gene has CDR1 GTSNPN and CDR2 SVGIG (reference sequence). This chain's CDR3 is CAWSTGLAPTGELFF. In nucleotides, the CDR3 is TGTGCCTGGAGTACCGGGCTAGCACCCACCGGGGAGCTGTTTTTT.

The chain has TRBV7-6 and TRBJ2-3, with 12 bases fitting TRBD2. V trimming: 5 bases; J trimming: 6 bases; junction bases outside the gene matches: 6. The CDR3 runs to 15 residues. In germline, CDR1 is SGHVS, CDR2 FNYEAQ. The CDR3 loop is CASSASSGRADTQYF. In nucleotides, the CDR3 is TGTGCCAGCAGCGCGTCTAGCGGGAGGGCCGATACGCAGTATTTT.

The gene calls are TRBV30 and TRBJ2-7; the match to TRBD2 covers 11 bases. CDR3 length equals 15 residues. V trimming: 5 bases; J trimming: 4 bases; junction bases outside the gene matches: 10. Germline V gene data show CDR1 as GTSNPN and CDR2 as SVGIG (reference sequence). CDR3 loop: CAWGHPGLAVYEQYF. Here the CDR3 DNA reads TGTGCCTGGGGGCATCCGGGACTAGCGGTATACGAGCAGTACTTC.

The chain has TRBV4-1 and TRBJ1-4; 8 positions match TRBD1. The CDR3 totals 16 residues. Germline trimming cut 2 bases from V and 5 bases from J; bases unmatched to any gene: 7. Looked up from germline, CDR1 is MGHRA and CDR2 is YSYEKL. The CDR3 here is CASSQLNRGKNEKLFF. The CDR3, as DNA: TGCGCCAGCAGCCAACTGAACAGGGGGAAAAATGAAAAACTGTTTTTT.